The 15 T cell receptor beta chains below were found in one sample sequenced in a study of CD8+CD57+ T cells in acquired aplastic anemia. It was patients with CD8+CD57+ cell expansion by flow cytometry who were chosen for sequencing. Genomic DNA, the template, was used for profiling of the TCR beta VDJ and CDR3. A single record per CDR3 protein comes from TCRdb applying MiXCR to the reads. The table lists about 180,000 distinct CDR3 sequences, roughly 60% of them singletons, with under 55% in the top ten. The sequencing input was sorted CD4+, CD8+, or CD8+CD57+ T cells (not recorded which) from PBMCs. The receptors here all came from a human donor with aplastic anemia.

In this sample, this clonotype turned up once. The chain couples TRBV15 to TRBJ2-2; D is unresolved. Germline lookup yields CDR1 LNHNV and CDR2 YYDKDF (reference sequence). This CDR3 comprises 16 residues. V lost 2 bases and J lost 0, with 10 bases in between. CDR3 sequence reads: CATSRSGGTNTGELFF. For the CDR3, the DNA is TGTGCCACCAGCAGATCAGGCGGAACGAACACCGGGGAGCTGTTTTTT.

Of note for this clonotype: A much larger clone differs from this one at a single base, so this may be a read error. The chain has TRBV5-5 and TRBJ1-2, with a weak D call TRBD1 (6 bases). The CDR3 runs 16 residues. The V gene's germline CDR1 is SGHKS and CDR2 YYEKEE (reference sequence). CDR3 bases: TGTGCCAGCAGCTTGGCCTTGGGGGCTCTCGATGATGGCAACACCTTC. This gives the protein CASSLALGALDDGNTF.

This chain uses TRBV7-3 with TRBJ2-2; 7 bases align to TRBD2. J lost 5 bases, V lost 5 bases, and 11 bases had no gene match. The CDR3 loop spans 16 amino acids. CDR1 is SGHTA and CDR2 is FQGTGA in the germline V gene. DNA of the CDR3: TGTGCCAGCAGCCCGACCCCGGGGGGAGGAACCGGGGAGCTGTTTTTT. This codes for CASSPTPGGGTGELFF.

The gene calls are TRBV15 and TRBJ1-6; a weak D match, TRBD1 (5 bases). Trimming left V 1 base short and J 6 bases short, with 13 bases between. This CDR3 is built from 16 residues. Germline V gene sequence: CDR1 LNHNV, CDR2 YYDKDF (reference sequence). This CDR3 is CATSRGAGPINSPLHF. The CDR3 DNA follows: TGTGCCACCAGCAGAGGGGCGGGACCTATTAATTCACCCCTCCACTTT.

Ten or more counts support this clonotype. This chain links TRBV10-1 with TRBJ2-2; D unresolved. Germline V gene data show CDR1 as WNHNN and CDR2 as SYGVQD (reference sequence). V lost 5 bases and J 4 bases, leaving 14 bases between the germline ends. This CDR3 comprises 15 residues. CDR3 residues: CASSMWGQSTGELFF. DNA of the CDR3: TGCGCCAGCAGTATGTGGGGTCAGTCCACCGGGGAGCTGTTTTTT.

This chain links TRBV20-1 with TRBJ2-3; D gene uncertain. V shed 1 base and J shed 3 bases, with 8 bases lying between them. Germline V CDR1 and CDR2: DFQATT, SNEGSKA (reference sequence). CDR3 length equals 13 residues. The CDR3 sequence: CSARATGTDTQYF. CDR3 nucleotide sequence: TGCAGTGCTAGAGCTACGGGTACAGATACGCAGTATTTT.

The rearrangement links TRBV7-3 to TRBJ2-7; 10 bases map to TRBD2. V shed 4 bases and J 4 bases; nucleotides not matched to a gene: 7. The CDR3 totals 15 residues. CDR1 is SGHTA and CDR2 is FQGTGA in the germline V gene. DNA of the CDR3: TGTGCCAGCAGCTCGGAGCGGGGGGGCAAGTACGAGCAGTACTTC. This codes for CASSSERGGKYEQYF.

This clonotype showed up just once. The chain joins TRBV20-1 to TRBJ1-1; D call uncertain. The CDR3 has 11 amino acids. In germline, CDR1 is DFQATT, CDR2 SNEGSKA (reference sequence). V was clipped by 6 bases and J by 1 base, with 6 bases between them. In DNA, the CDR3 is TGCAGTGCGTCCTCGAACACTGAAGCTTTCTTT. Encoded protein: CSASSNTEAFF.

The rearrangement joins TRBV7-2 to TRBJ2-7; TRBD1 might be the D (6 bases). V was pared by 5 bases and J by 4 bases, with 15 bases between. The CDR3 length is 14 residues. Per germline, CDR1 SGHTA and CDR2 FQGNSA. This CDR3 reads CASSLPGHYYEQYF. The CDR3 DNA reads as TGTGCCAGCAGCCTACCGGGACACTATTACGAGCAGTACTTC.

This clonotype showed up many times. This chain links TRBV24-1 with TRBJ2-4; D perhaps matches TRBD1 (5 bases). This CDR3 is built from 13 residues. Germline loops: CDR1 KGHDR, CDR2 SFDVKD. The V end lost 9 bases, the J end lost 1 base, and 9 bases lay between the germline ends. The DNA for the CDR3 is TGTGCCACCGAGAAGGGGGCCAAAAACATTCAGTACTTC. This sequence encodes CATEKGAKNIQYF.

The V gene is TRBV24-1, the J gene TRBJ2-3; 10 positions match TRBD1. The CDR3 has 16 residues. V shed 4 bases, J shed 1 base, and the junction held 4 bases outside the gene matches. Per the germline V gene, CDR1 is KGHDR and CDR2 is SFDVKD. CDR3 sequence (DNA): TGTGCCACCAGTGAACTAGGACAGGGGGGCACAGATACGCAGTATTTT. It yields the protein CATSELGQGGTDTQYF.

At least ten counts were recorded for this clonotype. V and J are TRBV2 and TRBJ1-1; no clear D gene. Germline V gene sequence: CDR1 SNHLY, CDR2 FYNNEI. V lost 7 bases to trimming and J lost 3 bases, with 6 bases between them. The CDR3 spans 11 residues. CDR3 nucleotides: TGTGCCAGCAAAAGGTACACTGAAGCTTTCTTT. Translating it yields CASKRYTEAFF.

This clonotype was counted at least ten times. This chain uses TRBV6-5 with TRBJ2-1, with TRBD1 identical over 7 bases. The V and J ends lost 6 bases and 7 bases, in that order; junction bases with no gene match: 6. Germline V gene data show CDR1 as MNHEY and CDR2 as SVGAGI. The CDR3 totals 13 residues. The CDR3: CASSPTGTNEQFF. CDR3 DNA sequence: TGTGCCAGCAGCCCGACAGGGACAAATGAGCAGTTCTTC.

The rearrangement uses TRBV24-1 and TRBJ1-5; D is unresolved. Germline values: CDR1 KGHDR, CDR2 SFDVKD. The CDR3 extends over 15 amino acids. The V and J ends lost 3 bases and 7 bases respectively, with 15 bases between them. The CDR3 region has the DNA TGTGCCACCAGTGATCCTAAGGGCTCTGGGCAGCCCCAGCATTTT. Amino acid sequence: CATSDPKGSGQPQHF.

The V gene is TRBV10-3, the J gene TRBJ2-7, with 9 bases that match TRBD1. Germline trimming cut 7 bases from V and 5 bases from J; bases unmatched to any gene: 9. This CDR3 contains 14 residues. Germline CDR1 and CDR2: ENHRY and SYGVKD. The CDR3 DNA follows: TGTGCCATCAACTTGACAGGGGGGAGGAACGAGCAGTACTTC. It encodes CAINLTGGRNEQYF.